A selection of T cell receptor beta chains follows, all from one sample in a study of CD8+CD57+ T cells in acquired aplastic anemia. MiXCR was run by TCRdb on the reads, yielding one entry per CDR3 protein. The table includes under 200,000 distinct CDR3 sequences, 45% to 55% detected once. The sequencing sample was made of sorted CD4+, CD8+, or CD8+CD57+ T cells (not recorded which) from PBMCs. The receptors come from a human donor with aplastic anemia. The CDR3 runs from the conserved cysteine through the conserved F or W. D genes are given only for firm matches. Not all rows give a size; the values are once, few, many and, for expanded clones, a class.

d_gene	v_gene	abundance	j_gene	CDR3aa	CDR3nt
NA	TRBV19	many	TRBJ2-1	CASVGEGEQFGKGEQFF	TGTGCCAGTGTTGGGGAAGGTGAGCAGTTCGGAAAAGGTGAGCAGTTCTTC
TRBD2	TRBV24-1	many	TRBJ2-1	CATSDLGGLAANEQFF	TGTGCCACCAGTGATTTGGGGGGACTAGCGGCAAATGAGCAGTTCTTC
NA	TRBV7-3	many	TRBJ1-1	CASSLIVRQVNTEAFF	TGTGCCAGCAGCTTAATTGTGCGGCAGGTGAACACTGAAGCTTTCTTT
NA	TRBV5-1	many	TRBJ1-5	CASSLRMGGNQPQHF	TGCGCCAGCAGCTTGCGGATGGGGGGCAATCAGCCCCAGCATTTT
TRBD2	TRBV3-1	NA	TRBJ2-7	CASSYGTSGRYEQYF	TGTGCCAGCAGCTATGGGACTAGCGGGAGATACGAGCAGTACTTC
NA	TRBV15	NA	TRBJ1-4	CATSRDGQENEKLFF	TGTGCCACCAGCAGAGATGGGCAGGAAAATGAAAAACTGTTTTTT
NA	TRBV25-1	NA	TRBJ2-3	CARRAHRTDTDTQYF	TGTGCCAGAAGGGCTCATCGGACAGACACAGATACGCAGTATTTT
NA	TRBV19	many	TRBJ1-1	CASSIDGVGRNTEAFF	TGTGCCAGTAGTATAGATGGAGTGGGGCGAAACACTGAAGCTTTCTTT
NA	TRBV4-2	many	TRBJ1-1	CASSLENRDAEAFF	TGTGCCAGCAGCCTGGAAAACCGGGACGCTGAAGCTTTCTTT
NA	TRBV29-1	many	TRBJ2-3	CSAVSTRPRGGDTQYF	TGCAGCGCCGTATCGACCCGGCCGCGGGGAGGAGATACGCAGTATTTT
NA	TRBV9	many	TRBJ1-3	CASSATDSSGNTIYF	TGTGCCAGCAGCGCGACAGACAGCTCTGGAAACACCATATATTTT
TRBD2	TRBV3-1	NA	TRBJ2-1	CASSRGTSGSYEQFF	TGTGCCAGCAGCCGCGGGACTAGCGGGAGTTATGAGCAGTTCTTC
NA	TRBV14	many	TRBJ2-7	CASSQSPGTEQYF	TGTGCCAGCAGCCAATCGCCAGGGACGGAGCAGTACTTC
NA	TRBV11-2	few	TRBJ2-1	CASSLLALTYNEQFF	TGTGCCAGCAGCTTGCTAGCGCTCACCTACAATGAGCAGTTCTTC
NA	TRBV7-9	many	TRBJ1-1	CASSQMDTEAFF	TGTGCCAGCAGCCAAATGGACACTGAAGCTTTCTTT
TRBD2	TRBV7-2	many	TRBJ2-1	CASFRTSGSYEQFF	TGTGCCAGCTTTAGGACTAGCGGGAGCTATGAGCAGTTCTTC